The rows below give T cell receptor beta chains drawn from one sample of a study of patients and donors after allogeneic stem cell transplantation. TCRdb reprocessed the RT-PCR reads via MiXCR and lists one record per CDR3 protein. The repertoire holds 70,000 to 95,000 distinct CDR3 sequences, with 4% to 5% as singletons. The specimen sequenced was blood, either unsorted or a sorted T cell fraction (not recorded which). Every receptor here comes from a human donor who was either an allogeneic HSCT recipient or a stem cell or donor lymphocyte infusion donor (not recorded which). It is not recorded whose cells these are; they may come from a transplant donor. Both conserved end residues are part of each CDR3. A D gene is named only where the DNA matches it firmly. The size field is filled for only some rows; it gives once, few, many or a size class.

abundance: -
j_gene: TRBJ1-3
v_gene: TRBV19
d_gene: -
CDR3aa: CASRSGLNSGNTIYF
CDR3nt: TGTGCCAGTAGGTCGGGGCTCAACTCTGGAAACACCATATATTTT

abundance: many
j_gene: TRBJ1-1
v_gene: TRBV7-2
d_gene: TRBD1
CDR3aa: CASSSQGEGTEAFF
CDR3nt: TGTGCCAGCAGCTCTCAGGGGGAGGGCACTGAAGCTTTCTTT

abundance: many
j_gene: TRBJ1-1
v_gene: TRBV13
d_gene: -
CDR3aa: CASSLDPRTGTEAFF
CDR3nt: TGTGCCAGCAGCTTAGATCCGAGGACGGGGACTGAAGCTTTCTTT

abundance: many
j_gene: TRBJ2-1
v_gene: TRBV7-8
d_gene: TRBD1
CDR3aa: CASSLYGTGIMGEQFF
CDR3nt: TGTGCCAGCAGCTTGTACGGGACAGGGATTATGGGTGAGCAGTTCTTC

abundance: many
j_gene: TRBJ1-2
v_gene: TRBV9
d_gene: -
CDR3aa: CASSVASPSNYGYTF
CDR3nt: TGTGCCAGCAGCGTAGCCTCGCCCTCTAACTATGGCTACACCTTC

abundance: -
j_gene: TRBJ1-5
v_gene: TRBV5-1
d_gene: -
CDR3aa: CASSPGVTGQPQHF
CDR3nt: TGCGCCAGCAGCCCGGGGGTAACGGGGCAGCCCCAGCATTTT

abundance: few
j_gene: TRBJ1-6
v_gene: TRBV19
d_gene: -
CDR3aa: CASSTGTENSPLHF
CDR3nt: TGTGCCAGTAGTACCGGGACCGAGAATTCACCCCTCCACTTT

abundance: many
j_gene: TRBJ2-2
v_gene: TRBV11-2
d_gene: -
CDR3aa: CASSFEPITSTGELFF
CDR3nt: TGTGCCAGCAGCTTTGAACCAATAACCAGCACCGGGGAGCTGTTTTTT

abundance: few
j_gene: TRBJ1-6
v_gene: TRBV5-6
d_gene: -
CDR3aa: CASGVPGVDSPLHF
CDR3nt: TGTGCCAGCGGAGTACCAGGGGTGGATTCACCCCTCCACTTT

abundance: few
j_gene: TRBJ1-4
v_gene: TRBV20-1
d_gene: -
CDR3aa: CSARDLGTEKLFF
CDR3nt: TGCAGTGCTAGAGATCTGGGGACTGAAAAACTGTTTTTT

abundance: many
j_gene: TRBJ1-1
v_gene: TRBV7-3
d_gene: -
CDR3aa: CASSLVGANTEAFF
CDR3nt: TGTGCCAGCAGCTTAGTGGGGGCTAACACTGAAGCTTTCTTT

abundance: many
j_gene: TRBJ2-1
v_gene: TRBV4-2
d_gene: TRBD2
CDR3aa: CASSKGLAGGSAGYNEQFF
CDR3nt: TGTGCCAGCAGCAAAGGACTAGCGGGGGGCTCCGCCGGCTACAATGAGCAGTTCTTC

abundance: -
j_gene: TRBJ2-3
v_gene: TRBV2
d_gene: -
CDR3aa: CATRSDRITDTQYF
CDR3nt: TGTGCCACCCGTAGCGATAGGATTACAGATACGCAGTATTTT

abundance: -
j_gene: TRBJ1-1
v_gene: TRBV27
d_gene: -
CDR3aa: CASSSGYGNTEAFF
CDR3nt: TGTGCCAGCAGTTCGGGGTATGGGAACACTGAAGCTTTCTTT

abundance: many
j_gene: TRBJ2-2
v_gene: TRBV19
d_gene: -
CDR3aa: CASSQTRNTGELFF
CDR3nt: TGTGCCAGTAGTCAAACAAGGAACACCGGGGAGCTGTTTTTT

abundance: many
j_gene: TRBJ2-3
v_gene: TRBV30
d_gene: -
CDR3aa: CAWSNRDPITDTQYF
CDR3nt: TGTGCCTGGAGTAACCGGGACCCTATTACAGATACGCAGTATTTT

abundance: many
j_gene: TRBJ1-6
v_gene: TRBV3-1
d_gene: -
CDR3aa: CASSQDTGWNSPLHF
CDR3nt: TGTGCCAGCAGCCAAGATACAGGCTGGAATTCACCCCTCCACTTT

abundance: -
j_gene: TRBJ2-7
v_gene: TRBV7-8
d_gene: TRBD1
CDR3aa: CASRAHRTGPYEQYF
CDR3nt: TGTGCCAGCAGGGCCCACCGGACAGGACCCTACGAGCAGTACTTC

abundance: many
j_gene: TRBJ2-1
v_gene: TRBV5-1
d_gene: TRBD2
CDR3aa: CASSLNSGSFNEQFF
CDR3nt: TGCGCCAGCAGCTTGAATAGCGGGAGTTTCAATGAGCAGTTCTTC

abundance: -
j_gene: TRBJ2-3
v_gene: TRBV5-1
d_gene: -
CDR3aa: CASTPRVFTDTQYF
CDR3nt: TGCGCCAGCACCCCCAGGGTCTTCACAGATACGCAGTATTTT

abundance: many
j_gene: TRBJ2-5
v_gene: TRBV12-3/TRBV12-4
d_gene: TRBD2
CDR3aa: CASSFHSGGTETQYF
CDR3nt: TGTGCCAGCAGTTTCCATAGCGGGGGGACGGAGACCCAGTACTTC

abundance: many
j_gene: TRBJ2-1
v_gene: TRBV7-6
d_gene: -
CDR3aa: CASSRLGEQFF
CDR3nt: TGTGCCAGCAGCCGTCTAGGTGAGCAGTTCTTC

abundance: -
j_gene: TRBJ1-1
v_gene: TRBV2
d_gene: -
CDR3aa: CASKEQYGTEAFF
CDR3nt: TGTGCCAGCAAGGAGCAGTATGGGACTGAAGCTTTCTTT

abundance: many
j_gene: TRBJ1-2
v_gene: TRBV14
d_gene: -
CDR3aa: CASSPGQKYGYTF
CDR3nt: TGTGCCAGCAGCCCCGGACAGAAGTATGGCTACACCTTC

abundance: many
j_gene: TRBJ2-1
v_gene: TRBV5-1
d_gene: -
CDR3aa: CASQADSSYNEQFF
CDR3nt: TGCGCCAGCCAGGCGGACAGCTCCTACAATGAGCAGTTCTTC

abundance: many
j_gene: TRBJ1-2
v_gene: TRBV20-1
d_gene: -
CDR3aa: CSASQGSIYTF
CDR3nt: TGCAGTGCGAGTCAGGGAAGCATCTACACCTTC

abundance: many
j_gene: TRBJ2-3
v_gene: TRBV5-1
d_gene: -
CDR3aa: CASSLARPSTDTQYF
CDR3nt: TGCGCCAGCAGCTTGGCCAGACCTAGCACAGATACGCAGTATTTT

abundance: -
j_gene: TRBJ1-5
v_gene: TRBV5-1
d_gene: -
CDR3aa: CASSLGGDAQPQHF
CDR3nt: TGCGCCAGCAGCTTGGGGGGGGATGCTCAGCCCCAGCATTTT

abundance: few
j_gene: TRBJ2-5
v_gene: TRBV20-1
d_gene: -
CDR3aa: CSARDPRGFLVPETQYF
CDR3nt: TGCAGTGCTAGAGATCCGCGTGGCTTCCTGGTACCGGAGACCCAGTACTTC

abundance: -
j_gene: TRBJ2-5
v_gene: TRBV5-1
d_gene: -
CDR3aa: CASSLRGLGRPETQYF
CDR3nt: TGCGCCAGCAGCTTAAGGGGGCTGGGGAGGCCAGAGACCCAGTACTTC

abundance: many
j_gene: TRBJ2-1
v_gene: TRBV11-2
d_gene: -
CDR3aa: CASSLSSASSYNEQFF
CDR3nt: TGTGCCAGCAGCTTAAGTTCGGCAAGCTCCTACAATGAGCAGTTCTTC

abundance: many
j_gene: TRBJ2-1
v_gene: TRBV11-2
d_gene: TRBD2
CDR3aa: CASRRLSGRAGNEQFF
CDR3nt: TGTGCCAGCAGGAGACTGAGCGGGAGGGCCGGGAATGAGCAGTTCTTC

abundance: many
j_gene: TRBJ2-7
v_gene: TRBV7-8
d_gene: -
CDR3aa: CASSLRESSYEQYF
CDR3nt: TGTGCCAGCAGCTTAAGGGAGAGCTCCTACGAGCAGTACTTC

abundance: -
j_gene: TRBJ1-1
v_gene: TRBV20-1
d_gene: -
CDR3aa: CSAFDGFMNTEAFF
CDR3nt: TGCAGTGCCTTCGACGGATTCATGAACACTGAAGCTTTCTTT

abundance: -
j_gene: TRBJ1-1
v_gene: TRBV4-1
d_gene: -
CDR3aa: CASSQGLSRSLIRYTEAFF
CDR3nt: TGCGCCAGCAGCCAAGGTCTATCCAGGTCGCTCATTCGTTACACTGAAGCTTTCTTT

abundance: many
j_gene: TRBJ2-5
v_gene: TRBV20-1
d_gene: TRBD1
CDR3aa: CSARSEDRPQETQYF
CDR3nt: TGCAGTGCTAGATCCGAGGACAGGCCGCAAGAGACCCAGTACTTC

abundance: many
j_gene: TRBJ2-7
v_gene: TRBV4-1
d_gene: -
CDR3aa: CASSPSGTFKAEQYF
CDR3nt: TGCGCCAGCAGCCCTTCCGGGACCTTCAAAGCCGAGCAGTACTTC

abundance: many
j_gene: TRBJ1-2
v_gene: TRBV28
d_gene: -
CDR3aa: CASRSDSATALYGYTF
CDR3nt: TGTGCCAGCAGATCAGACAGCGCCACGGCACTATATGGCTACACCTTC

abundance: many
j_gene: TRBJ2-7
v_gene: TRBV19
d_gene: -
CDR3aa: CVSARGQTYEQYF
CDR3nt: TGTGTCAGTGCCCGAGGACAGACCTACGAGCAGTACTTC

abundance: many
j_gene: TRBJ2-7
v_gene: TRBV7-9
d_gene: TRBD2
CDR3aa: CASSLTGPGGYPREQYF
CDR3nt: TGTGCCAGCAGCTTAACGGGACCCGGGGGGTACCCTCGGGAGCAGTACTTC

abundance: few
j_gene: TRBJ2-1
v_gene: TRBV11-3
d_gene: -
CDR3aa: CASSPEGGDNEQFF
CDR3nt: TGTGCCAGCAGCCCCGAGGGGGGAGACAATGAGCAGTTCTTC

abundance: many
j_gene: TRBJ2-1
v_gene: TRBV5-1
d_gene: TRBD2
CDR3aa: CASSLNRRDVLAGGEQFF
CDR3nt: TGCGCCAGCAGCTTAAATCGCAGGGACGTTCTAGCGGGAGGTGAGCAGTTCTTC

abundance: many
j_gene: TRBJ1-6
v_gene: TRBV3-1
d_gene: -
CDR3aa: CASSPRRDGRNSPLHF
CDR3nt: TGTGCCAGCAGCCCCCGTCGGGACGGCCGTAATTCACCCCTCCACTTT

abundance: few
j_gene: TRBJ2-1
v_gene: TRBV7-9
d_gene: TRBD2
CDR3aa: CASSVSTSGSEQFF
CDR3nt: TGTGCCAGCAGCGTCTCGACTAGCGGGAGTGAGCAGTTCTTC

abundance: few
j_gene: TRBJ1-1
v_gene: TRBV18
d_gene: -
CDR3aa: CASSSQRNTEAFF
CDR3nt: TGTGCCAGCTCATCCCAGCGGAACACTGAAGCTTTCTTT

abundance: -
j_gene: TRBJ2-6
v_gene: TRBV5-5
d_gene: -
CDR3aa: CASSPIRQVSTGANVLTF
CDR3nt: TGTGCCAGCAGCCCTATACGGCAGGTTTCGACTGGGGCCAACGTCCTGACTTTC

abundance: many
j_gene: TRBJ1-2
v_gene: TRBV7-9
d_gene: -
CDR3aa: CAITGYTF
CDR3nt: TGTGCCATTACAGGCTACACCTTC

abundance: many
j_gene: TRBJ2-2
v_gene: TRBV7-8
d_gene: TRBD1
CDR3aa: CASRRKGQTNTGELFF
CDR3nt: TGTGCCAGTAGAAGGAAGGGACAGACGAACACCGGGGAGCTGTTTTTT

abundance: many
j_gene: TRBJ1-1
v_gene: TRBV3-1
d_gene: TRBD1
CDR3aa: CASSPRGQRTEAFF
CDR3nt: TGTGCCAGCAGCCCCAGGGGGCAAAGAACTGAAGCTTTCTTT

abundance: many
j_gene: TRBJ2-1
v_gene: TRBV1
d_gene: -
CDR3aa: CTSSQDVDKTDEQFF
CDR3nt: TGCACCAGCAGCCAAGATGTGGACAAAACGGATGAGCAGTTCTTC

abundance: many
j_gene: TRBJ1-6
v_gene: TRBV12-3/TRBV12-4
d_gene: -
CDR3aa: CASSPSGASSYNSPLHF
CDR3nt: TGTGCCAGCAGTCCCTCCGGGGCCAGCTCCTATAATTCACCCCTCCACTTT

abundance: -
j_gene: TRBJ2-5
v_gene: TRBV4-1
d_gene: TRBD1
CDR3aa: CASSQLGTGVQETQYF
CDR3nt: TGCGCCAGCAGCCAGCTGGGGACAGGGGTTCAAGAGACCCAGTACTTC

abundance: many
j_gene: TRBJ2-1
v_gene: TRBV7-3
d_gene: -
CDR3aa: CASSLQRVEYQFF
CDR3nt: TGTGCCAGCAGCTTGCAGAGAGTTGAATACCAGTTCTTC

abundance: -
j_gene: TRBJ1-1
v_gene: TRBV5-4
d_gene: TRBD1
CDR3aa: CASQGGGRLNTEAFF
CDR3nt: TGTGCCAGCCAGGGGGGGGGCCGTTTGAACACTGAAGCTTTCTTT